This TCR beta chain was sequenced during a study of T cells in Graves' hyperthyroidism and ophthalmopathy. V was pared by 1 base and J by 4 bases, with 10 bases between. The CDR3 length is 14 residues. Germline V CDR1 and CDR2: LNHDA, SQIVND (reference sequence). This clonotype was seen at least ten times. There were TCR beta CDR3 regions amplified from RNA transcripts. A set of HTBI primers served as the primers for a first-round RT-PCR of the TCR CDR3. TCRdb used MiXCR to reprocess the multiplex PCR reads, holding one entry per CDR3 protein. The table shows hundreds of thousands of distinct CDR3 sequences, with around 39% occurring only once.

The sequenced material came from blood. The clonotype was recovered from a man between 18 and 29 years old with Graves' hyperthyroidism. The chain links TRBV19 to TRBJ1-1; D is possibly TRBD1 (5 bases). CDR3 residues: CASSIGGDPTEAFF. The CDR3 bases are TGTGCCAGTAGTATAGGAGGGGATCCCACTGAAGCTTTCTTT.